This record concerns one TCR beta chain sequence. The target antigen is unknown. This CDR3 comprises 15 residues. Germline V gene lookup returns CDR1 SEHNR and CDR2 FQNEAQ (reference sequence). V gave up 4 bases and J gave up 4 bases, with 13 bases separating them. Donors, without exception, were Caucasian adults residing in Nashville, Tennessee. Investigators spread the genomic DNA of each subset evenly over several immunoSEQ plates. The assay was immunoSEQ multiplex PCR, and TCRdb's table has in-frame clones only and misses some. The sample has about 2.3 million clones, over 90% seen once; the top ten hold 0.35% to 0.45%. This sample stems from a study of shared clonotypes between healthy human individuals. General study findings and limits: In general, naive subsets displayed greater estimated richness than memory subsets did. Only blood samples were collected, and tissue repertoires likely differ.

The rearrangement joins TRBV7-9 to TRBJ2-2; no clear D gene. The source material was naive CD4+ T cells from PBMCs. Subset reported: CD45RA+ positively selected. This TCR was recovered from a man aged 18 to 30 in good health. Some clones in this sample may be carry-over from other donors' samples. The CDR3 region is CASSSPGTGTGELFF. Here the CDR3 DNA reads TGTGCCAGCAGCTCGCCGGGTACGGGCACCGGGGAGCTGTTTTTT.